This T cell receptor beta chain derives from a study of blood T cells in healthy people across ages. Study outcomes and limitations: Not knowing donor CMV status may have confounded expanded clonotype changes. A strong correlation was seen between TCR beta diversity and naive T cell percentage.

Per germline, CDR1 DFQATT and CDR2 SNEGSKA (reference sequence). The CDR3 has 11 amino acids. Trimming stripped 5 bases from V and 5 bases from J, with 7 bases between. The second PCR ran roughly 7 to 12 cycles with a sample-barcoded 5' primer and J-beta primers. TCRdb re-called the 5' RACE reads through MiXCR, storing one row per CDR3 protein. The sample holds approximately 320,000 distinct CDR3 sequences, 25% to 30% seen once. Note on this clonotype: Its antigen is not known.

J is TRBJ2-1 and V is TRBV20-1; D might be TRBD1 or TRBD2, each matching 5 bases. The specimen was blood. The sequence was collected from a woman between 70 and 85 years old in good health. The CDR3 DNA is TGCAGTGCTCAGGGACACAATGAGCAGTTCTTC. It encodes CSAQGHNEQFF.